A single sample is the source of the 29 T cell receptor beta chains below, sequenced in a study of shared clonotypes between healthy human individuals. Some clones are missing from TCRdb's copy, which holds only in-frame ones; the method was immunoSEQ multiplex PCR. This repertoire shows approximately 2,000,000 clones, about nine tenths found once; its top ten account for approximately 0.39%. The sequencing sample was made of naive CD4+ T cells from PBMCs. Subset meaning: CD45RA+ positively selected. The receptors here all came from a man aged 18 to 35 in good health. Some clones in this sample may be carry-over from other donors' samples.

The gene calls are TRBV7-8 and TRBJ1-5; D might be TRBD1 (5 bases). The germline V and J ends were trimmed by 2 bases and 6 bases, with 8 bases remaining between them. This CDR3 spans 13 amino acids. The germline gives CDR1 SGHVS, CDR2 FQNEAQ. The CDR3 region is CASSLLGAQPQHF. The CDR3 DNA is TGTGCCAGCAGCTTATTAGGGGCTCAGCCCCAGCATTTT.

The rearrangement links TRBV14 to TRBJ2-2; D unresolved. CDR3 length equals 14 residues. In germline, CDR1 is SGHDN, CDR2 FVKESK. The V gene lost 4 bases and the J gene lost 4 bases, with 10 bases spanning the gap. The CDR3 is CASSLTTGTGELFF. The CDR3 DNA reads as TGTGCCAGCAGCCTGACCACGGGCACCGGGGAGCTGTTTTTT. The complete variable domain, with remaining parts taken from reference TRBV14 and TRBJ2-2, reads EAGVTQFPSHSVIEKGQTVTLRCDPISGHDNLYWYRRVMGKEIKFLLHFVKESKQDESGMPNNRFLAERTGGTYSTLKVQPAELEDSGVYFCASSLTTGTGELFFGEGSRLTVL.

The chain joins TRBV5-1 to TRBJ1-4, with unresolved D. Germline V gene data show CDR1 as SGHRS and CDR2 as YFSETQ. CDR3 length: 15 amino acids. Trimming shortened V by 4 bases and J by 3 bases, and 13 bases separated the two germline ends. The CDR3 coding sequence is TGCGCCAGCAGCCAGATGAGTAGGGCTAATGAAAAACTGTTTTTT. Protein: CASSQMSRANEKLFF.

In regard to this clone: At the DNA level, this CDR3 is encoded by other sequences in the same sample as well. The chain uses TRBV28 and TRBJ2-1; 10 nucleotides agree with TRBD2. The junction had 3 bases not matched to a gene; V was cut back by 6 bases and J by 7 bases. The CDR3 covers 13 residues. Looked up from germline, CDR1 is MDHEN and CDR2 is SYDVKM. The CDR3, as DNA: TGTGCCAGCAGAGGTAGCGGGAGGAATGAGCAGTTCTTC. Translated, it gives CASRGSGRNEQFF.

This chain links TRBV27 with TRBJ2-7; 8 nucleotides align to TRBD2. The CDR3 sequence is 18 residues long. Germline V lookup: CDR1 MNHEY, CDR2 SMNVEV (reference sequence). J gave up 0 bases and V 3 bases, and 13 bases lay outside the gene matches. Here the CDR3 reads CASSFQGGGGLDSYEQYF. The CDR3 coding sequence is TGTGCCAGCAGTTTCCAAGGAGGGGGGGGACTAGACTCCTACGAGCAGTACTTC.

This clone was seen only a few times. The chain is built from TRBV30 and TRBJ1-5; D gene unclear. Germline loops: CDR1 GTSNPN, CDR2 SVGIG (reference sequence). The ends were cut back, 2 bases at V and 7 bases at J, with 12 bases in the middle. This CDR3 has 13 residues. The DNA of the CDR3 is TGTGCCTGGAGTTTTAGGGAGGAGCAGCCCCAGCATTTT. It codes for CAWSFREEQPQHF. Full variable domain (missing parts from reference TRBV30 and TRBJ1-5): SQTIHQWPATLVQPVGSPLSLECTVEGTSNPNLYWYRQAAGRGLQLLFYSVGIGQISSEVPQNLSASRPQDRQFILSSKKLLLSDSGFYLCAWSFREEQPQHFGDGTRLSIL.

V usage is TRBV15 and J usage is TRBJ2-2; TRBD2 aligns across 15 bases. CDR3 size: 20 residues. Losses at the gene ends were 1 base for V and 7 bases for J; bases not matched to a gene: 13. The V gene's germline CDR1 is LNHNV and CDR2 YYDKDF (reference sequence). Here the CDR3 DNA reads TGTGCCACCAGCAGAGTCATGTTTATCCGGACTAGCGGGAGGGACGGGGAGCTGTTTTTT. Translation: CATSRVMFIRTSGRDGELFF.

The rearrangement links TRBV2 to TRBJ2-7; D is possibly TRBD1 (6 bases). CDR3 length equals 14 residues. Trimming took off 5 bases at V and 3 bases at J, with 14 bases between the two ends. Germline CDR1 SNHLY, CDR2 FYNNEI. The CDR3 loop is CASSPLTGYYEQYF. In DNA form, the CDR3 reads TGTGCCAGCAGTCCTCTGACAGGTTACTACGAGCAGTACTTC.

Concerning this clone: At the DNA level, this CDR3 is encoded by other sequences in the same sample as well. The chain uses TRBV5-1 and TRBJ1-5; perhaps TRBD1 as D (5 bases). V was clipped by 0 bases and J by 2 bases, with 9 bases between them. The V gene's germline CDR1 is SGHRS and CDR2 YFSETQ. This CDR3 is 15 amino acids long. CDR3 DNA: TGCGCCAGCAGCTTGGAAGGGGACCGCAATCAGCCCCAGCATTTT. Amino acids: CASSLEGDRNQPQHF.

This clone has just one count. V gene TRBV10-2 combines with J gene TRBJ2-7; 10 bases map to TRBD2. Germline trimming cut 4 bases from V and 2 bases from J; bases unmatched to any gene: 8. This CDR3 contains 16 residues. Per the germline V gene, CDR1 is WSHSY and CDR2 is SAAADI. The CDR3 bases are TGCGCCAGCAGTGGTAGACTAGCGGGCCACCCCTACGAGCAGTACTTC. Protein sequence: CASSGRLAGHPYEQYF.

This sequence joins TRBV5-1 and TRBJ2-1, with TRBD2 matching over 8 bases. Germline V lookup: CDR1 SGHRS, CDR2 YFSETQ. V lost 2 bases, J lost 4 bases, and 8 bases stayed unmatched. This CDR3 comprises 16 residues. CDR3 sequence: CASSFAGTRGYNEQFF. The CDR3 DNA follows: TGCGCCAGCAGCTTCGCAGGGACTAGGGGATACAATGAGCAGTTCTTC.

The rearrangement joins TRBV5-4 to TRBJ2-5; D ambiguous. The length of the CDR3 is 14 residues. Trimming pared 4 bases from V and 1 base from J, leaving 11 bases between. In germline, CDR1 is SGHNT, CDR2 YYREEE (reference sequence). The CDR3 DNA reads TGTGCCAGCAGCCTTGGCCCGCCCCAAGAGACCCAGTACTTC. As protein: CASSLGPPQETQYF.

The J gene is TRBJ1-4, the V gene TRBV5-1, with D hard to call. CDR3 length: 15 amino acids. Germline CDR1 reads SGHRS; CDR2 reads YFSETQ. Trimming pared 0 bases from V and 8 bases from J, leaving 14 bases between. CDR3 DNA: TGCGCCAGCAGCTTGGGCCGGGGTGAGGCCGAAAAACTGTTTTTT. This translates into CASSLGRGEAEKLFF.

The chain is built from TRBV7-9 and TRBJ1-5; TRBD1 is a possible D gene (5 bases). The CDR3 spans 12 residues. V was trimmed by 5 bases and J by 5 bases, leaving 7 bases between them. Germline-derived CDR1 and CDR2 are SEHNR and FQNEAQ (reference sequence). Here the CDR3 reads CASSTTDQPQHF. The DNA of the CDR3 is TGTGCCAGCAGCACGACAGATCAGCCCCAGCATTTT.

This clone was counted a single time. This chain uses TRBV5-4 with TRBJ2-7, with TRBD2 identical over 12 bases. Germline CDR1 reads SGHNT; CDR2 reads YYREEE (reference sequence). V lost 3 bases to trimming and J lost 3 bases; unmatched junction nucleotides: 4. The CDR3 has 15 amino acids. CDR3 nucleotides: TGTGCCAGCAGCTACGGGACTAGCGGGTTCTACGAGCAGTACTTC. Its translation: CASSYGTSGFYEQYF.

Details on this clone: Additional DNA sequences in this sample encode the identical CDR3. The CDR3 protein is CASSLGGNTIYF. Here the CDR3 DNA reads TGTGCCAGCAGCTTAGGGGGCAACACCATATATTTT. The chain joins TRBV7-8 to TRBJ1-3; D is perhaps TRBD1 (5 bases). V gave up 1 base and J gave up 7 bases, with 5 bases separating them. Germline CDR1 SGHVS, CDR2 FQNEAQ. The CDR3 is 12 amino acids.

V and J are TRBV2 and TRBJ1-4; TRBD1 matches at 8 bases. From germline, CDR1 is SNHLY and CDR2 FYNNEI. The CDR3 runs 15 residues. With 6 bases clipped from V and 8 bases from J, the junction kept 11 bases outside the gene matches. For the CDR3, the DNA is TGTGCCAGCAGCGCTTGGACAGGGTGGGACGAAAAACTGTTTTTT. This sequence encodes CASSAWTGWDEKLFF.

The rearrangement links TRBV28 to TRBJ2-5; 9 bases match TRBD2. V lost 6 bases, J lost 0 bases, and 14 bases stayed unmatched. Germline lookup yields CDR1 MDHEN and CDR2 SYDVKM. The CDR3 totals 18 residues. This chain's CDR3 is CASRRGGASGEDQETQYF. Here the CDR3 DNA reads TGTGCCAGCAGACGAGGAGGGGCTAGCGGGGAGGACCAAGAGACCCAGTACTTC.

In the case of this clone: Other DNA sequences from this sample encode an identical CDR3 as well. The V and J genes are TRBV7-2 and TRBJ2-1, with no clear D. CDR3 length: 13 amino acids. Trimming removed 1 base at V and 6 bases at J, with 7 bases between. Per germline, CDR1 SGHTA and CDR2 FQGNSA. The CDR3 loop reads CASSLEGGNEQFF. The CDR3 DNA follows: TGTGCCAGCAGCTTAGAAGGCGGCAATGAGCAGTTCTTC.

V and J are TRBV29-1 and TRBJ2-1; 9 bases are shared with TRBD1. CDR3 length: 14 amino acids. Germline loops: CDR1 SQVTM, CDR2 ANQGSEA. Losses at the gene ends were 1 base for V and 6 bases for J; bases not matched to a gene: 4. CDR3 in amino acids: CSVEGQGVRNEQFF. CDR3 bases: TGCAGCGTTGAAGGACAGGGGGTGCGCAATGAGCAGTTCTTC.

The chain couples TRBV11-3 to TRBJ1-1; D is possibly TRBD1 (5 bases). Germline V gene sequence: CDR1 SGHNT, CDR2 YENEEA. The CDR3 loop spans 15 amino acids. V lost 5 bases and J 0 bases, leaving 13 bases between the germline ends. CDR3 residues: CASSTGGAVNTEAFF. The CDR3 DNA sequence: TGTGCCAGCAGCACCGGAGGGGCGGTGAACACTGAAGCTTTCTTT.

The rearrangement links TRBV5-1 to TRBJ1-1; the D is unclear. Germline CDR1 SGHRS, CDR2 YFSETQ. V lost 0 bases, J lost 5 bases, and 11 bases lay in between. The CDR3 length is 14 residues. DNA of the CDR3: TGCGCCAGCAGCTTGGCCGATGGGGTGACTGAAGCTTTCTTT. Its translation is CASSLADGVTEAFF.

The gene calls are TRBV4-2 and TRBJ1-5; no firm D call. Trimming cost V 0 bases and J 3 bases, with 3 bases left between them. The germline V gene has CDR1 LGHNA and CDR2 YNFKEQ. The CDR3 runs 13 residues. The CDR3 here is CASSQDTNQPQHF. The CDR3 DNA follows: TGTGCCAGCAGCCAAGATACCAATCAGCCCCAGCATTTT.

This clone was found a few times. This specimen includes other DNA sequences encoding the same CDR3. The rearrangement joins TRBV5-1 to TRBJ2-2; unclear D gene. The CDR3 totals 13 residues. The germline V gene encodes CDR1 SGHRS and CDR2 YFSETQ. V lost 0 bases and J 4 bases, leaving 4 bases between the germline ends. The CDR3 region is CASSLDSTGELFF. The DNA for the CDR3 is TGCGCCAGCAGCTTGGACAGCACCGGGGAGCTGTTTTTT.

The chain combines TRBV19 with TRBJ1-5, with 8 bases lining up with TRBD1. This CDR3 region has 17 residues. Germline-derived CDR1 and CDR2 are LNHDA and SQIVND (reference sequence). Germline trimming cut 1 base from V and 3 bases from J; bases unmatched to any gene: 8. The CDR3 spells CASSIGWTGRLNQPQHF. The CDR3 coding sequence is TGTGCCAGTAGTATAGGGTGGACAGGGCGCCTCAATCAGCCCCAGCATTTT. Combining the CDR3 with reference TRBV19 and TRBJ1-5 gives the whole variable domain DGGITQSPKYLFRKEGQNVTLSCEQNLNHDAMYWYRQDPGQGLRLIYYSQIVNDFQKGDIAEGYSVSREKKESFPLTVTSAQKNPTAFYLCASSIGWTGRLNQPQHFGDGTRLSIL.

The V and J genes are TRBV5-1 and TRBJ1-2, with TRBD1 identical over 8 bases. CDR3 size: 19 residues. V shed 4 bases and J 0 bases; nucleotides not matched to a gene: 17. Germline V gene sequence: CDR1 SGHRS, CDR2 YFSETQ. In nucleotides, the CDR3 is TGCGCCAGCAGCCCGACTGGGCAGGGGGCTTTTGGGGCTAACTATGGCTACACCTTC. Translating it yields CASSPTGQGAFGANYGYTF.

The chain is built from TRBV7-9 and TRBJ2-3; 9 nucleotides line up with TRBD1. Per germline, CDR1 SEHNR and CDR2 FQNEAQ (reference sequence). The V and J ends lost 4 bases and 3 bases, in that order; junction bases with no gene match: 5. The CDR3 runs 15 residues. The CDR3 loop is CASSYGTGPTDTQYF. CDR3 nucleotide sequence: TGTGCCAGCAGCTATGGGACAGGGCCGACAGATACGCAGTATTTT.

V gene TRBV7-3 combines with J gene TRBJ2-5; 7 bases fit TRBD1. In germline, CDR1 is SGHTA, CDR2 FQGTGA. The CDR3 is made up of 13 amino acids. Trimming cost V 5 bases and J 3 bases; bases outside gene matches: 3. The chain's CDR3 is CASSKTGEETQYF. CDR3 DNA: TGTGCCAGCAGCAAAACAGGGGAAGAGACCCAGTACTTC.

The V gene is TRBV7-9, the J gene TRBJ1-1; TRBD1 matches 8 bases. The germline CDR1 and CDR2 sequences are SEHNR and FQNEAQ (reference sequence). Trimming took 5 bases from V and 0 from J; bases not matched to a gene: 5. There are 15 residues in the CDR3. The CDR3 sequence is CASSPATGVNTEAFF. CDR3 nucleotides: TGTGCCAGCAGCCCCGCGACAGGGGTGAACACTGAAGCTTTCTTT.